This T cell receptor beta chain was sequenced for a study of identical twins. The CDR3 has 13 amino acids. V was trimmed by 1 base and J by 9 bases, leaving 10 bases between them. Germline CDR1 is SGHNT and CDR2 is YENEEA. TCRdb re-derived calls from the 5' RACE reads in MiXCR, one entry per CDR3 protein. The sample contains approximately 410,000 distinct CDR3 sequences, around 20% of which appear only once. The chain recombines TRBV11-3 with TRBJ2-1; D unresolved. This clonotype was obtained from a man aged 50-60 years in good health. The sample consisted of naive T cells sorted from blood. DNA of the CDR3: TGTGCCAGCAGCTTAGGGGTTATGAGTGAGCAGTTCTTC. Its protein is CASSLGVMSEQFF.